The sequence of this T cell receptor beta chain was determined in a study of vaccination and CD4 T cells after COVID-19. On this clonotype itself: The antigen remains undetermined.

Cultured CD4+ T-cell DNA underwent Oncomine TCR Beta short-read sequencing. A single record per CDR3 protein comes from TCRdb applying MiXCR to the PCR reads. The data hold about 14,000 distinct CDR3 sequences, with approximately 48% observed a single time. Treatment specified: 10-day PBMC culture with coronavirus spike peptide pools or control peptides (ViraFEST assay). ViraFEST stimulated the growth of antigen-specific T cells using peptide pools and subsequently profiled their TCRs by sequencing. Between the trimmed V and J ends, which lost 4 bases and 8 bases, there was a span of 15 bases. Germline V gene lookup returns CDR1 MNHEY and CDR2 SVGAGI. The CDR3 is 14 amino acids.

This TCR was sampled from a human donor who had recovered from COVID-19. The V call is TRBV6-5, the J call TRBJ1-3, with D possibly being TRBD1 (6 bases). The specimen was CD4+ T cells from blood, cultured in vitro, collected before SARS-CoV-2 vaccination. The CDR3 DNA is TGTGCCAGCAGTTCAAGACAGGTTGGCGACACCATATATTTT. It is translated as CASSSRQVGDTIYF.